This T cell receptor beta chain was observed in a study of T cells in Graves' hyperthyroidism and ophthalmopathy. About the research overall: Blood was drawn when the patient was first diagnosed and still untreated.

There are many counts of this clonotype. The investigators amplified TCR beta CDR3 regions from RNA transcripts. First-round RT-PCR targeting the TCR CDR3 was performed with the HTBI primer set. Using its own MiXCR run on the multiplex PCR reads, TCRdb lists one record per CDR3 protein. The data show about 200,000 distinct CDR3 sequences, roughly a sixth seen once. The ends were cut back, 2 bases at V and 4 bases at J, with 5 bases in the middle. The length of the CDR3 is 12 residues. The germline V gene encodes CDR1 SGHAT and CDR2 FQNNGV. Participants, patients aged 18 to 65, had newly diagnosed hyperthyroidism with a duration under 2 months. Together with thyroid ultrasound, orbital computed tomography, serum thyroxine and TRAb, clinical symptoms were used for diagnoses. Cells are PBMCs isolated from roughly 10 ml of fresh blood.

The chain carries TRBV11-2 and TRBJ1-1; D uncertain. Sequenced input: blood. The TCR originated in a woman aged 45-65 years with Graves' hyperthyroidism. DNA of the CDR3: TGTGCCAGCAGCTTATTGGGCACTGAAGCTTTCTTT. It encodes CASSLLGTEAFF.